Listed here are 7 T cell receptor beta chains from one sample, sequenced in a study of tumour-infiltrating T cells in Burkitt lymphoma. Measured with immunoSEQ multiplex PCR; TCRdb has only the in-frame clones, and not every one. The sample contains some 5,000 clones, approximately 11% of which appear only once. Sequencing input: tumor tissue. The receptor set was obtained from a human donor with diffuse large B-cell lymphoma.

The rearrangement uses TRBV7-9 and TRBJ2-5; 11 bases agree with TRBD1. The CDR3 sequence is 15 residues long. J gave up 5 bases and V 1 base, and 3 bases lay outside the gene matches. Germline V gene data show CDR1 as SEHNR and CDR2 as FQNEAQ (reference sequence). This chain's CDR3 is CASSLGTGGRETQYF. CDR3 in DNA: TGTGCCAGCAGCTTAGGGACAGGGGGCAGGGAGACCCAGTACTTC.

This clone was counted between two and nine times. The chain has TRBV27 and TRBJ2-3; TRBD1 is a possible D gene (6 bases). Per germline, CDR1 MNHEY and CDR2 SMNVEV (reference sequence). V dropped 1 base and J dropped 1 base, with 15 bases sitting between them. The CDR3 sequence is 17 residues long. The CDR3: CASSLYQGRSGTDTQYF. The CDR3 region has the DNA TGTGCCAGCAGTTTATATCAGGGGCGATCTGGCACAGATACGCAGTATTTT.

This clone was seen more than once but under ten times. The germline gene is not matched at one end of the junction; a read error may be the cause. Here the CDR3 DNA reads TGTACCAGCAGTTACGGTGGACCCCTCACAGATACGCAGTATTTT. This codes for CTSSYGGPLTDTQYF. The V and J genes are TRBV6-5 and TRBJ2-3; D gene ambiguous. The CDR3 spans 15 residues. CDR1 and CDR2 (germline): MNHEY, SVGAGI.

This clone has only a few counts. The genes are TRBV2 and TRBJ1-3, with D maybe TRBD1 (5 bases). The V end lost 5 bases, the J end lost 6 bases, and 14 bases lay between the germline ends. The CDR3 sequence is 14 residues long. Germline CDR1 and CDR2: SNHLY and FYNNEI. This chain's CDR3 is CASSSGRDVNTIYF. CDR3 in DNA: TGTGCCAGCAGTTCGGGCAGGGATGTAAACACCATATATTTT.

The genes are TRBV7-9 and TRBJ1-2; 8 bases are a match to TRBD1. V was clipped by 5 bases and J by 7 bases; unmatched bases: 9. The CDR3 loop spans 14 amino acids. The germline CDR1 and CDR2 sequences are SEHNR and FQNEAQ (reference sequence). Here the CDR3 reads CASSVDRGLGGYTF. Written as DNA, the CDR3 is TGTGCCAGCAGCGTCGACAGGGGTCTTGGTGGCTACACCTTC.

The rearrangement links TRBV5-1 to TRBJ1-2, with TRBD1 identical over 10 bases. From germline, CDR1 is SGHRS and CDR2 YFSETQ. The CDR3 consists of 14 residues. V shed 4 bases and J 2 bases; nucleotides not matched to a gene: 2. CDR3 in DNA: TGCGCCAGCAGCACGGGACAGGGGAACTATGGCTACACCTTC. Protein: CASSTGQGNYGYTF.

This sequence joins TRBV28 and TRBJ1-5; maybe TRBD1 (5 bases). The CDR3 contains 13 residues. Germline assignment: CDR1 MDHEN and CDR2 SYDVKM. The V end was cut by 8 bases, the J end by 6 bases, with 14 bases between. Here the CDR3 DNA reads TGTGCCAGCGGCAGGGATGCTGCTCAGCCCCAGCATTTT. It is translated as CASGRDAAQPQHF.